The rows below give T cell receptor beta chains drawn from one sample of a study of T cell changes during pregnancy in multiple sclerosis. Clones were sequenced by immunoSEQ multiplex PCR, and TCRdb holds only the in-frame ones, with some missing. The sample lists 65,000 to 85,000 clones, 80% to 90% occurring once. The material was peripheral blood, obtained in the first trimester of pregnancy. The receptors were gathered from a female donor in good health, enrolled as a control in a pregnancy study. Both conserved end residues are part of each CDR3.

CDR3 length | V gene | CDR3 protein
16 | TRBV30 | CAWSDSGVRGNSPLHF
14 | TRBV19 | CASSKGMKDEKLFF
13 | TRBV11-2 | CASSSDRGHEQYF
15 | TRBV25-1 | CASSELGGSNTEAFF
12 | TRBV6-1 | CASSPRAYEQYF
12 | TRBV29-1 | CSGDSLGTEAFF
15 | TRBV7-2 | CASSTLAGEFDEQFF
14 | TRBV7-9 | CASSQGADGTEAFF
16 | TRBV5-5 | CASSLEGQPRSYEQYF
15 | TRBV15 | CATSRGTSASYEQYF
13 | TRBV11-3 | CASSFSGKNEQFF
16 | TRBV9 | CASSNKVAGAYNEQFF
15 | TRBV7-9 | CASSWAQSSGNTIYF
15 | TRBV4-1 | CASSQDRLASNEQFF
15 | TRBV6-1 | CASSERQGGIDEQFF
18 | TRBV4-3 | CASSHDPGLAGITDTQYF
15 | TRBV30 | CAWSVGGRSNQPQHF
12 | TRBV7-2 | CASSLGRYEQYF
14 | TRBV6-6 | CASSYSYRVQPQHF
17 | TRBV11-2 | CASSSGGASGRAVEQYF
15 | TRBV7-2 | CASSLARGHTGELFF
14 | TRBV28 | CASSSQGRDYGYTF
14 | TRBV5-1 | CASSLATAYNEQFF